This record looks at one T cell receptor (beta chain) sequence and its context. Its antigen is undetermined. This record belongs to a study of Ad26.COV2.S vaccination and SARS-CoV-2 variants. Study-level background: Donor got 5x10^10 or 1x10^11 viral particles of Ad26.COV2.S.

Study-level results: Greater spike-specific TCR breadth was seen in vaccine recipients than in placebo recipients. Reported findings describe substantial breadth in spike-specific CD8+ and CD4+ T cell responses following vaccination.

Data came from immunoSEQ multiplex PCR; TCRdb stores just in-frame clones and leaves some out. The top ten clones hold around 6.4% of a sample with about 350,000 clones, 88% of them seen once. As to treatment: roughly 18 received Ad26.COV2.S at low or high dose, single or two shots; five or six received placebo; per-sample allocation not given. Material that was analyzed had been drawn on day 63 after the first vaccine or placebo injection. The study used a vaccine consisting of an Ad26 vector that expressed Wuhan-strain SARS-CoV-2 spike. The source was peripheral blood, collected in a trial of Ad26.COV2.S vaccine versus placebo. The source of this sequence is a person between 18 and 65 years old who received the Ad26.COV2.S COVID-19 vaccine or a placebo.

The CDR3 DNA sequence: TGTGCCAGCAGTTATACCGACCGGGGAGATCAGCCCCAGCATTTT. Translated, it gives CASSYTDRGDQPQHF. V gene TRBV6-2 or TRBV6-3 combines with J gene TRBJ1-5; D is uncertain. V gave up 3 bases and J gave up 5 bases, with 14 bases separating them. CDR3 length equals 15 residues. From germline, CDR1 is MNHEY and CDR2 SVGEGT.